The 24 T cell receptor beta chains listed next were all sequenced from one sample in a study of cytomegalovirus exposure and HLA in healthy donors (dated by TCRdb to between 2016 and 2019). Library preparation employed the immunoSEQ multiplex PCR assay. For the multiplex PCR, a mixture combining 60 forward primers for TCR Vbeta segments and 13 reverse primers for TCR Jbeta segments was used. Here the immuneACCESS table is served through TCRdb, limited to in-frame sequences with V and J called. Missing clones are a known gap in these copies; in checked studies unresolved V genes cover under half, and the rest lacks a known reason. The sample table holds 70,000 to 100,000 clones. Approximately 6% of the sample comes from the top ten. Material for sequencing was PBMCs. The receptor source for this set is a girl under 18 in good health and CMV-seropositive.

The chain joins TRBV9 to TRBJ2-2, with 9 bases fitting TRBD2. V trimming: 4 bases; J trimming: 6 bases; junction bases outside the gene matches: 16. The CDR3 contains 18 residues. Germline V gene data show CDR1 as SGDLS and CDR2 as YYNGEE. The CDR3 DNA reads as TGTGCCAGCAGCCCCTGGACAGCTTTGGGACTAGCCGCCGGGGAGCTGTTTTTT. Amino acid sequence: CASSPWTALGLAAGELFF.

The V gene is TRBV7-2, the J gene TRBJ2-7; 9 bases are shared with TRBD1. The CDR3 sequence is 15 residues long. The V and J ends lost 4 bases and 4 bases, in that order; junction bases with no gene match: 8. Germline CDR1 SGHTA, CDR2 FQGNSA. Written as DNA, the CDR3 is TGTGCCAGCAGCTACCATCCGGGACAGGGATACGAGCAGTACTTC. Residues: CASSYHPGQGYEQYF.

This sequence joins TRBV7-9 and TRBJ2-3; tentatively, D is TRBD2 (5 bases). V lost 6 bases, J lost 4 bases, and 8 bases lay in between. The V gene's germline CDR1 is SEHNR and CDR2 FQNEAQ (reference sequence). The CDR3 has 12 residues. DNA of the CDR3: TGTGCCAGCAGACTAGAGGCAGATACGCAGTATTTT. Translated: CASRLEADTQYF. Complete variable domain (other parts from reference TRBV7-9 and TRBJ2-3): DTGVSQNPRHKITKRGQNVTFRCDPISEHNRLYWYRQTLGQGPEFLTYFQNEAQLEKSRLLSDRFSAERPKGSFSTLEIQRTEQGDSAMYLCASRLEADTQYFGPGTRLTVL.

This chain links TRBV30 with TRBJ1-1; no clear D. Germline V gives CDR1 GTSNPN, CDR2 SVGIG (reference sequence). V shed 1 base and J shed 7 bases, with 7 bases lying between them. This CDR3 contains 11 residues. CDR3 coding DNA: TGTGCCTGGAGTGGGGCCCTTGAAGCTTTCTTT. This translates into CAWSGALEAFF.

V is TRBV12-5 and J is TRBJ2-6; maybe TRBD1 (5 bases). This CDR3 has 15 residues. Germline V gene sequence: CDR1 LGHNT, CDR2 FRNRAP. V lost 3 bases and J lost 2, with 8 bases in between. As DNA, the CDR3 is TGTGCTAGTGGTTTAGGGGATGCTGGGGCCAACGTCCTGACTTTC. Translated, it gives CASGLGDAGANVLTF.

The J gene is TRBJ2-7, the V gene TRBV6-1; D is uncertain. Germline V gene lookup returns CDR1 MNHNS and CDR2 SASEGT. The V end was cut by 8 bases, the J end by 6 bases, with 11 bases between. The CDR3 has 11 amino acids. The CDR3 bases are TGTGCCAGCTCCCTTGTGGGCGAGCAGTACGTC. Translation: CASSLVGEQYV.

The chain carries TRBV6-5 and TRBJ2-7; 7 bases map to TRBD1. The CDR3 loop spans 15 amino acids. The ends lost 5 bases at V and 3 bases at J; junction bases unmatched: 10. Germline CDR1 reads MNHEY; CDR2 reads SVGAGI. The CDR3 sequence: CASSPDRDRVYEQYV. The CDR3 DNA follows: TGTGCCAGCAGTCCCGACAGGGATCGGGTCTACGAGCAGTACGTC.

The rearrangement joins TRBV2 to TRBJ1-2; 7 bases align to TRBD1. This CDR3 has 14 residues. CDR1 and CDR2 from the germline V gene are SNHLY and FYNNEI. Germline trimming cut 2 bases from V and 6 bases from J; bases unmatched to any gene: 6. CDR3 DNA sequence: TGTGCCAGCAGTGAAAGACAGGGTCAGAATGGCTACACCTTC. It codes for CASSERQGQNGYTF.

The chain carries TRBV18 and TRBJ1-2, with 8 bases lining up with TRBD1. The CDR3 length is 16 residues. Germline trimming cut 0 bases from V and 10 bases from J; bases unmatched to any gene: 13. From germline, CDR1 is KGHSH and CDR2 LQKENI. CDR3 nucleotide sequence: TGTGCCAGCTCACCACCCTCCCCGTGGACAGGGCTCGACTACACCTTC. This sequence encodes CASSPPSPWTGLDYTF.

The chain combines TRBV9 with TRBJ2-1; the match to TRBD2 covers 9 bases. This CDR3 is 15 amino acids long. From germline, CDR1 is SGDLS and CDR2 YYNGEE. The trim removed 4 bases at V and 1 base at J, leaving 3 bases unmatched. CDR3 DNA: TGTGCCAGCAGCATCCTAGCGGGATCCTACAATGAGCAGTTCTTC. This codes for CASSILAGSYNEQFF.

The chain carries TRBV28 and TRBJ1-5; 7 positions agree with TRBD1. Germline V lookup: CDR1 MDHEN, CDR2 SYDVKM. Trimming removed 6 bases from V and 5 bases from J; junction bases left unmatched: 7. The CDR3 contains 14 residues. The chain's CDR3 is CASSEQGSDQPQHF. The CDR3 DNA reads as TGTGCCAGCAGCGAACAGGGGTCCGATCAGCCCCAGCATTTT. The full variable domain, completed using reference TRBV28 and TRBJ1-5, is DVKVTQSSRYLVKRTGEKVFLECVQDMDHENMFWYRQDPGLGLRLIYFSYDVKMKEKGDIPEGYSVSREKKERFSLILESASTNQTSMYLCASSEQGSDQPQHFGDGTRLSIL.

The V gene is TRBV18, the J gene TRBJ1-1; the D gene is possibly TRBD1 (6 bases). With 2 bases removed from V and 0 bases from J, the gap between germline ends came to 7 bases. Germline CDR1 reads KGHSH; CDR2 reads LQKENI. The CDR3 sequence is 14 residues long. The CDR3 spells CASSPWDMNTEAFF. DNA of the CDR3: TGTGCCAGCTCACCATGGGACATGAACACTGAAGCTTTCTTT.

This chain connects TRBV7-2 to TRBJ2-1, with TRBD2 identical over 14 bases. The germline V gene has CDR1 SGHTA and CDR2 FQGNSA. The CDR3 covers 18 residues. With V trimmed by 3 bases and J by 7 bases, 11 bases remained unmatched. Here the CDR3 reads CASSFYPGLAGDDNEQFF. Written as DNA, the CDR3 is TGTGCCAGCAGCTTTTACCCGGGACTAGCGGGGGACGATAATGAGCAGTTCTTC. Supplemented by reference TRBV7-2 and TRBJ2-1, the full variable domain reads GAGVSQSPSNKVTEKGKDVELRCDPISGHTALYWYRQSLGQGLEFLIYFQGNSAPDKSGLPSDRFSAERTGGSVSTLTIQRTQQEDSAVYLCASSFYPGLAGDDNEQFFGPGTRLTVL.

This chain connects TRBV14 to TRBJ2-1; TRBD2 matches 10 bases. The CDR3 loop spans 18 amino acids. Germline CDR1 and CDR2: SGHDN and FVKESK. V lost 0 bases and J lost 0; bases outside the gene matches: 5. CDR3 protein: CASSQERLAGASYNEQFF. The DNA for the CDR3 is TGTGCCAGCAGCCAAGAAAGGCTAGCGGGGGCCTCCTACAATGAGCAGTTCTTC.

This rearrangement joins TRBV29-1 to TRBJ2-1; D is unresolved. This CDR3 has 10 residues. Germline assignment: CDR1 SQVTM and CDR2 ANQGSEA. V was shortened by 3 bases and J by 7 bases, with 4 bases between the two germline ends. CDR3 residues: CSVDRNEQFF. The DNA for the CDR3 is TGCAGCGTTGACCGGAATGAGCAGTTCTTC.

The CDR3 nucleotides are TGTGCCAGCAGCTTAAATCGGGATGAGCAGTTCTTC. It encodes CASSLNRDEQFF. This rearrangement joins TRBV7-9 to TRBJ2-1; D gene ambiguous. The V end was cut by 2 bases, the J end by 8 bases, with 7 bases between. The germline CDR1 and CDR2 sequences are SEHNR and FQNEAQ (reference sequence). The CDR3 spans 12 residues. Supplemented by reference TRBV7-9 and TRBJ2-1, the full variable domain reads DTGVSQNPRHKITKRGQNVTFRCDPISEHNRLYWYRQTLGQGPEFLTYFQNEAQLEKSRLLSDRFSAERPKGSFSTLEIQRTEQGDSAMYLCASSLNRDEQFFGPGTRLTVL.

The gene calls are TRBV4-3 and TRBJ1-2; D may be TRBD1 (6 bases). V lost 1 base to trimming and J lost 2 bases, with 17 bases between them. Per the germline V gene, CDR1 is LGHNA and CDR2 is YSLEER. The CDR3 has 17 amino acids. In DNA form, the CDR3 reads TGCGCCAGCAGCCAAGTGGGATTACAGGGACCCAACTATGGCTACACCTTC. Amino acid sequence: CASSQVGLQGPNYGYTF.

The chain is built from TRBV5-5 and TRBJ1-2, with a weak D call TRBD1 (5 bases). Between the trimmed V and J ends, which lost 2 bases and 7 bases, there was a span of 21 bases. Per the germline V gene, CDR1 is SGHKS and CDR2 is YYEKEE (reference sequence). The CDR3 consists of 16 residues. The CDR3 protein is CASSFRRENNIGGYTF. CDR3 nucleotides: TGTGCCAGCAGCTTTCGCAGGGAAAACAATATTGGTGGCTACACCTTC.

V usage is TRBV9 and J usage is TRBJ1-2; 8 bases fit TRBD1. The germline CDR1 and CDR2 sequences are SGDLS and YYNGEE. The CDR3 contains 14 residues. V was clipped by 4 bases and J by 4 bases; unmatched bases: 6. CDR3 coding DNA: TGTGCCAGCAGCCCTGACAGGGGACCCTATGGCTACACCTTC. It yields the protein CASSPDRGPYGYTF.

This rearrangement joins TRBV19 to TRBJ1-1; 8 positions match TRBD1. Germline assignment: CDR1 LNHDA and CDR2 SQIVND (reference sequence). V was pared by 2 bases and J by 5 bases, with 16 bases of the junction left unmatched. The CDR3 extends over 18 amino acids. CDR3 DNA: TGTGCCAGTAGTATAATGGGTCGGGACAGGCGAGTTGGGACTGAAGCTTTCTTT. Encoded protein: CASSIMGRDRRVGTEAFF.

The gene calls are TRBV5-6 and TRBJ2-2; the match to TRBD2 covers 7 bases. Trimming at V came to 2 bases and at J to 5 bases, leaving 6 bases not matched to a gene. Germline assignment: CDR1 SGHDT and CDR2 YYEEEE. The CDR3 contains 15 residues. CDR3: CASSLGLEETGELFF. DNA for the CDR3: TGTGCCAGCAGCTTAGGACTAGAGGAGACCGGGGAGCTGTTTTTT.

The genes are TRBV9 and TRBJ2-7, with 8 bases lining up with TRBD1. The V gene's germline CDR1 is SGDLS and CDR2 YYNGEE. CDR3 length: 15 amino acids. Trimming cost V 3 bases and J 5 bases; bases outside gene matches: 10. CDR3 DNA sequence: TGTGCCAGCAGCGCCCTACAGGGGGTTAGCAACGAGCAGTACGTC. Translating gives CASSALQGVSNEQYV.

J is TRBJ2-7 and V is TRBV6-6, with D maybe TRBD1 (5 bases). Trimming removed 2 bases at V and 5 bases at J, with 13 bases between. Germline V gives CDR1 MNHNY, CDR2 SVGAGI (reference sequence). The CDR3 is 14 amino acids. The CDR3 DNA is TGTGCCAGCAGTTACATGCAGCAGGGCGACGAGCAGTACGTC. Its protein product is CASSYMQQGDEQYV.

The V and J genes are TRBV5-4 and TRBJ1-2; 8 bases map to TRBD1. The CDR3 contains 14 residues. Per the germline V gene, CDR1 is SGHNT and CDR2 is YYREEE (reference sequence). V lost 2 bases, J lost 6 bases, and 6 bases stayed unmatched. CDR3 sequence: CASSLGQGADGYTF. The CDR3 DNA is TGTGCCAGCAGCTTAGGGCAGGGGGCTGATGGCTACACCTTC.